The rows below give T cell receptor beta chains drawn from one sample of a study of blood T cell repertoires in COVID-19. Clones were sequenced by immunoSEQ multiplex PCR, and TCRdb holds only the in-frame ones, with some missing. This sample yields about 63,000 clones, of which 85% to 90% are seen a single time; under 6.5% belongs to the top ten. The sample was peripheral blood. Source of these receptors: a man aged 45 to 65 with active COVID-19. CDR3s include the opening cysteine and the closing phenylalanine or tryptophan. Each record gives: clone size, V gene, J gene, D gene, CDR3 protein, CDR3 DNA. D genes are given only for firm matches. Clone size, where shown, is once, few, many, or a class for clones that have expanded.

NA	TRBV30	TRBJ1-5	NA	CAWSAGIRNQPQHF	TGTGCCTGGAGTGCCGGGATCCGCAATCAGCCCCAGCATTTT
NA	TRBV11-3	TRBJ1-1	TRBD1	CASSFDREAEAFF	TGTGCCAGCAGCTTTGACAGGGAGGCTGAAGCTTTCTTT
NA	TRBV11-2	TRBJ1-2	NA	CASSPSTAVTF	TGTGCCAGCAGCCCTTCGACAGCTGTTACCTTC
NA	TRBV2	TRBJ1-3	TRBD1	CASNRQGNAGNTIYF	TGTGCCAGCAATAGACAGGGGAACGCTGGAAACACCATATATTTT
NA	TRBV28	TRBJ1-4	TRBD1	CASSTGTAFPWSGKLFF	TGTGCCAGCAGCACGGGGACAGCCTTTCCCTGGTCCGGAAAACTGTTTTTT
NA	TRBV11-2	TRBJ2-1	TRBD2	CASSFALAANEQFF	TGTGCCAGCAGCTTCGCCCTAGCGGCGAATGAGCAGTTCTTC
few	TRBV6-1	TRBJ2-5	TRBD1	CASSESEHRYRGFSETQYF	TGTGCCAGCAGTGAAAGCGAACACCGATACAGGGGCTTTTCGGAGACCCAGTACTTC
NA	TRBV5-4	TRBJ2-7	TRBD2	CASSPGTSGVYEQYF	TGTGCCAGCAGCCCGGGGACTAGCGGGGTCTACGAGCAGTACTTC
few	TRBV7-9	TRBJ1-5	NA	CASSLGQVNQPQHF	TGTGCCAGCAGCTTAGGACAGGTGAATCAGCCCCAGCATTTT
NA	TRBV11-3	TRBJ1-1	NA	CASSPGTMNTEAFF	TGTGCCAGCAGCCCCGGGACAATGAACACTGAAGCTTTCTTT
NA	TRBV29-1	TRBJ2-3	TRBD2	CSVEEAGAGTDTQYF	TGCAGCGTTGAAGAAGCGGGAGCGGGCACAGATACGCAGTATTTT
NA	TRBV6-2/TRBV6-3	TRBJ2-5	TRBD2	CASSYRDSGIVETQYF	TGTGCCAGCAGTTACCGGGATAGCGGGATCGTGGAGACCCAGTACTTC
once	TRBV20-1	TRBJ1-1	NA	CSASQSFRVRGSNTEAFF	TGCAGTGCTAGTCAATCTTTCAGGGTACGGGGGTCTAACACTGAAGCTTTCTTT
few	TRBV19	TRBJ2-7	NA	CASSKGVMGYEQYF	TGTGCCAGTAGTAAGGGAGTGATGGGGTACGAGCAGTACTTC
NA	TRBV9	TRBJ2-3	NA	CASSVAGGPDTQYF	TGTGCCAGCAGCGTAGCGGGGGGCCCAGATACGCAGTATTTT
NA	TRBV11-2	TRBJ1-2	TRBD1	CASSYLRQGGGYTF	TGTGCCAGCAGCTACCTCCGACAGGGGGGCGGCTACACCTTC
NA	TRBV13	TRBJ2-3	TRBD1	CASSLWTGAVFASTQYF	TGTGCCAGCAGCCTTTGGACAGGCGCCGTCTTCGCTTCTACGCAGTATTTT
once	TRBV7-2	TRBJ2-2	TRBD2	CASSFSGRENTGELFF	TGTGCCAGCAGCTTCAGCGGGAGGGAGAACACCGGGGAGCTGTTTTTT
NA	TRBV4-3	TRBJ1-2	TRBD1	CASSPGQGVKGSYGYTF	TGCGCCAGCAGCCCCGGACAGGGGGTGAAGGGGAGCTATGGCTACACCTTC
few	TRBV5-6	TRBJ1-1	TRBD1	CASSGADRAVTEAFF	TGTGCCAGCAGCGGCGCGGACAGGGCGGTGACTGAAGCTTTCTTT
once	TRBV13	TRBJ2-1	TRBD2	CASSSRTSGRERNEQFF	TGTGCCAGCAGCTCTCGGACTAGCGGGAGGGAACGCAATGAGCAGTTCTTC
NA	TRBV4-3	TRBJ2-7	TRBD2	CASSQDLAGSYEQYF	TGCGCCAGCAGCCAAGATCTAGCGGGTTCCTACGAGCAGTACTTC
NA	TRBV5-6	TRBJ1-1	NA	CASSWGDGRTEAFF	TGTGCCAGCAGCTGGGGGGACGGGAGGACTGAAGCTTTCTTT
NA	TRBV10-3	TRBJ2-3	TRBD2	CAISDSSGSAADTQYF	TGTGCCATCAGTGACTCTAGCGGGAGTGCTGCAGATACGCAGTATTTT
NA	TRBV15	TRBJ1-2	NA	CATSRETRDTNGYTF	TGTGCCACCAGCAGAGAAACGAGGGACACTAATGGCTACACCTTC
NA	TRBV6-1	TRBJ1-5	TRBD1	CASSDNRGHNQPQHF	TGTGCCAGCAGTGATAACAGGGGGCACAATCAGCCCCAGCATTTT
NA	TRBV24-1	TRBJ2-3	NA	CATSEWATDTQYF	TGTGCCACCAGTGAATGGGCCACAGATACGCAGTATTTT
NA	TRBV5-1	TRBJ2-7	NA	CASSSAGQSTYEQYF	TGCGCCAGCAGCTCGGCGGGACAGTCCACCTACGAGCAGTACTTC
NA	TRBV18	TRBJ1-3	TRBD1	CASSSPGTASGNTIYF	TGTGCCAGCTCATCGCCCGGGACAGCCTCTGGAAACACCATATATTTT
once	TRBV10-3	TRBJ1-2	NA	CAISDGQFDYGYTF	TGTGCCATCAGTGATGGACAGTTTGATTATGGCTACACCTTC
NA	TRBV6-2/TRBV6-3	TRBJ1-1	TRBD1	CASSSRPGGNTEAFF	TGTGCCAGCAGTTCCAGGCCAGGGGGCAATACTGAAGCTTTCTTT
NA	TRBV4-3	TRBJ1-4	TRBD1	CASSQTTGGEKLFF	TGCGCCAGCAGCCAAACAACAGGGGGGGAAAAACTGTTTTTT
once	TRBV15	TRBJ1-2	NA	CATSRDLQTGSGYTF	TGTGCCACCAGCAGAGATCTCCAAACAGGGAGTGGCTACACCTTC